This T cell receptor (beta chain) is drawn from a study of blood T cell repertoires in COVID-19. Study-wide context: Sample material is recorded as cDNA or gDNA derived from T cells, B-cell-depleted T cells, or PBMCs.

Germline assignment: CDR1 LNHDA and CDR2 SQIVND (reference sequence). The CDR3 covers 12 residues. V was cut by 9 bases and J by 7 bases, with 16 bases left in between. Repertoires were generated with immunoSEQ multiplex PCR, while TCRdb's copy carries only in-frame clones and drops some. The profile covers 250,000 to 300,000 clones, with 65% to 85% appearing a single time and about 3.5% taken by the ten largest. This TCR was recovered from a man aged 50 or older who had recovered from COVID-19. Sample: PBMCs or T cells enriched from blood (not recorded which). The V call is TRBV19, the J call TRBJ2-7, with D perhaps matching TRBD2 (6 bases). The CDR3 DNA follows: TGTGCCAGGGGACTTTTCCTGGGGGAGCAGTACTTC. It translates to CARGLFLGEQYF.